This T cell receptor (beta chain) is drawn from a study of regulatory T cells in long-lasting Graves disease. The wider study: Graves' patients with a new diagnosis had received antithyroid drugs under 3 months.

According to the study, TCR beta libraries were built with iRepertoire HTBI primers and CDR3-region Arm-PCR. TCRdb reprocessed the multiplex PCR reads via MiXCR and lists one record per CDR3 protein. Among more than 400,000 distinct CDR3 sequences listed, 15% to 20% were seen once. CDR1 DFQATT and CDR2 SNEGSKA come from the germline V gene (reference sequence). V lost 6 bases, J lost 8 bases, and 15 bases stayed unmatched. CDR3 length: 16 amino acids. Time point defined: newly diagnosed GD, antithyroid drugs for less than 3 months. RNA from PBMCs was the source of the TCR library. Peripheral blood, roughly 9.2 milliliters per patient, was collected in EDTA tubes. Study-level results: Few sampled subjects may have lowered accuracy.

Concerning this clonotype itself: As yet, its antigen is unknown.

These records were also assigned to another study, of T cells in Graves' hyperthyroidism and ophthalmopathy. From that report: From stable hyperthyroidism, ophthalmopathy was set apart by a 13 V-J model.

Sequenced material: peripheral blood mononuclear cells (PBMCs), taken at new diagnosis, from a patient treated with antithyroid drugs. The rearrangement links TRBV20-1 to TRBJ2-4; TRBD2 aligns across 11 bases. This receptor was obtained from a man in his forties with Graves disease. The CDR3 protein is CSALSGTSGRWDIQYF. The CDR3 coding sequence is TGCAGTGCCCTCTCCGGGACTAGCGGACGGTGGGACATTCAGTACTTC.